This T cell receptor (beta chain) is drawn from a study of T cell responses to AZD1222 COVID-19 vaccine. Analyses pooled second doses at about 4 or about 12 weeks. V dropped 3 bases and J dropped 5 bases, with 10 bases sitting between them. This CDR3 is built from 13 residues. CDR1 SGHTA and CDR2 FQGNSA come from the germline V gene. Data came from immunoSEQ multiplex PCR; TCRdb stores just in-frame clones and leaves some out. There are some 63,000 clones in the sample; 85% to 90% occur only once, and under 6.5% lies in the top ten. This clone was recorded once. Its antigen is undetermined. The study's findings and limits: Dominant CD4 TCR responses targeted spike regions 160-218 and 743-854. Without day 14 samples, only post-peak T cell repertoires were studied. Donors in the cohort were predominantly white British and more often female, and clonal diversity was possibly underestimated.

The chain carries TRBV7-2 and TRBJ2-5; D gene uncertain. Source: peripheral blood, taken 28 days after the second AZD1222 dose. The source of this sequence is an adult who received the AZD1222 COVID-19 vaccine. This CDR3 is CASSFGPDETQYF. CDR3 nucleotides: TGTGCCAGCAGCTTTGGACCGGACGAGACCCAGTACTTC.